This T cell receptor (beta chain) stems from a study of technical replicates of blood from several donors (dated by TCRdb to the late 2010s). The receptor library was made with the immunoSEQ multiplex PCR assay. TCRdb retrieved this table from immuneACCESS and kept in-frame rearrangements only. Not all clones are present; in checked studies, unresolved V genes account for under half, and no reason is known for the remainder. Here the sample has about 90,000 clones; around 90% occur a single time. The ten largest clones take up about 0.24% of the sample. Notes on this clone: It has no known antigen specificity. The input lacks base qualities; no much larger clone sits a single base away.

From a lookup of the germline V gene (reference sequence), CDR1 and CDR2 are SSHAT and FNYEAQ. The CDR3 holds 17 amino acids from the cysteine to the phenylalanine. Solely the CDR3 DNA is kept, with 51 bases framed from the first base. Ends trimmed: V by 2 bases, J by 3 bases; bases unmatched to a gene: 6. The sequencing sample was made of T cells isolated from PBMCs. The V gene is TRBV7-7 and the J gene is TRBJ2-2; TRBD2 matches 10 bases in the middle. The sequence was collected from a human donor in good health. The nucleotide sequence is TGTGCCAGCAGCTTATCACTAGCGGGATCAGACACCGGGGAGCTGTTTTTT. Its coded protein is CASSLSLAGSDTGELFF.